This TCR beta chain was sequenced for a study of Ad26.COV2.S vaccination and SARS-CoV-2 variants. The germline gives CDR1 MNHEY, CDR2 SVGAGI. The V and J ends lost 7 bases and 4 bases, in that order; junction bases with no gene match: 6. The CDR3 totals 14 residues. Treatment in this sample: 15 to 20 received Ad26.COV2.S at low or high dose, single or two shots; several received placebo; per-sample allocation not given. Day 63 following the first vaccine or placebo injection was when the samples were taken. The repertoire was sequenced with immunoSEQ multiplex PCR; TCRdb's copy has only in-frame clones and lacks some. The table includes about 370,000 clones, 89% detected once.

Sequencing used peripheral blood, obtained in a trial of Ad26.COV2.S vaccine versus placebo. V usage is TRBV6-5 and J usage is TRBJ2-7, with TRBD2 matching over 11 bases. This TCR came from a person aged 18-65 years who received the Ad26.COV2.S COVID-19 vaccine or a placebo. The CDR3 DNA sequence: TGTGCCAGCACCAAGACTAGCGGGATGTACGAGCAGTACTTC. This codes for CASTKTSGMYEQYF.